The rows below give T cell receptor beta chains drawn from one sample of a study of T cell changes during pregnancy in multiple sclerosis. Here immunoSEQ multiplex PCR was the method, and the copy in TCRdb shows in-frame clones only, minus some. This sample has about 83,000 clones, with around 93% found just once. The sequencing here drew on PBMCs, taken in the first trimester of pregnancy. The receptors originated from a female donor in good health, serving as a control in a pregnancy study. Some clones in this sample may be carry-over from other donors' samples. Each CDR3 is given with its conserved first and last residue. D genes are given only for firm matches. A row's size may be missing; if present it is once, few, many or a size class.

>TRBD2|TRBJ2-3|TRBV4-1|NA
CASSQLAGSAGYF
TGCGCCAGCAGCCAGCTAGCGGGGTCCGCCGGGTATTTT
>TRBD1|TRBJ1-2|TRBV7-9|NA
CASSHPDRGAYGYTF
TGTGCCAGCAGCCACCCGGACAGGGGGGCCTATGGCTACACCTTC
>TRBD1|TRBJ2-3|TRBV4-1|NA
CASSQRGAGTGDTDTQYF
TGCGCCAGCAGCCAAAGGGGGGCCGGGACAGGGGACACAGATACGCAGTATTTT
>NA|TRBJ2-3|TRBV29-1|NA
CSVGRTATTDTQYF
TGCAGCGTAGGACGGACAGCAACCACAGATACGCAGTATTTT
>TRBD1|TRBJ1-5|TRBV2|once
CASKKDRSNQPQHF
TGTGCCAGTAAAAAGGACAGGTCAAATCAGCCCCAGCATTTT
>NA|TRBJ1-2|TRBV11-2|NA
CASSFPRGEAYGYTF
TGTGCCAGCAGCTTCCCCCGGGGGGAAGCCTATGGCTACACCTTC
>NA|TRBJ2-3|TRBV12-5|NA
CASGSSSTDTQYF
TGTGCTAGTGGTTCCAGTAGCACAGATACGCAGTATTTT
>NA|TRBJ2-1|TRBV28|once
CASSSLGVGRSYNEQFF
TGTGCCAGCAGTTCCCTCGGGGTCGGACGCTCCTACAATGAGCAGTTCTTC
>TRBD1|TRBJ2-7|TRBV28|NA
CASSIWGQGSSYEQYF
TGTGCCAGCAGTATATGGGGACAGGGAAGCTCCTACGAGCAGTACTTC
>NA|TRBJ2-3|TRBV6-4|NA
CASSDRGTDTQYF
TGTGCCAGCAGTGACAGGGGGACAGATACGCAGTATTTT
>NA|TRBJ1-4|TRBV19|NA
CASRQGNEKLFF
TGTGCCAGTAGACAGGGTAATGAAAAACTGTTTTTT
>TRBD2|TRBJ2-5|TRBV7-2|NA
CASTRGGQLETQYF
TGTGCCAGCACTCGGGGGGGGCAGTTGGAGACCCAGTACTTC
>TRBD2|TRBJ2-1|TRBV4-3|NA
CASSQDTREGNEQFF
TGCGCCAGCAGCCAAGACACGCGGGAGGGGAATGAGCAGTTCTTC
>NA|TRBJ2-7|TRBV6-5|NA
CASGQTVHEQYF
TGTGCCAGCGGACAGACAGTCCACGAGCAGTACTTC
>NA|TRBJ2-2|TRBV5-6|NA
CASSPTLATNTGELFF
TGTGCCAGCAGCCCCACTCTAGCGACGAACACCGGGGAGCTGTTTTTT
>NA|TRBJ1-6|TRBV15|NA
CATSLRPRGPLHF
TGTGCCACCAGCCTCAGGCCGCGGGGACCCCTCCACTTT
>NA|TRBJ1-3|TRBV7-9|once
CGFEVVGNTIYF
TGTGGCTTTGAGGTAGTTGGAAACACCATATATTTT
>TRBD1|TRBJ2-5|TRBV7-9|NA
CASSPEDRGPETQYF
TGTGCCAGCAGCCCGGAGGACAGGGGGCCAGAGACCCAGTACTTC
>TRBD1|TRBJ1-2|TRBV28|NA
CASSLNRDSYGYTF
TGTGCCAGCAGCCTAAACCGGGACAGTTATGGCTACACCTTC
>TRBD1|TRBJ1-5|TRBV6-5|NA
CASSPGTENNQPQHF
TGTGCCAGCAGCCCCGGGACAGAAAACAATCAGCCCCAGCATTTT
>TRBD1|TRBJ2-7|TRBV19|NA
CASSISPGTGERNEQYF
TGTGCCAGTAGTATATCCCCCGGGACAGGGGAAAGGAACGAGCAGTACTTC
>NA|TRBJ2-7|TRBV6-1|NA
CASSGVLREYF
TGTGCCAGCAGTGGGGTCCTCAGGGAGTACTTC
>NA|TRBJ1-3|TRBV18|NA
CASSRTGTFSHAGNTIYF
TGTGCCAGCTCACGAACGGGGACATTTTCCCACGCAGGAAACACCATATATTTT
>NA|TRBJ1-6|TRBV6-1|NA
CASPGSSYNSPLHF
TGTGCCAGCCCGGGAAGCTCCTATAATTCACCCCTCCACTTT
>TRBD1|TRBJ1-2|TRBV7-2|NA
CASSLAGTGAYGYTF
TGTGCCAGCAGCTTAGCCGGGACAGGGGCCTATGGCTACACCTTC
>NA|TRBJ2-7|TRBV6-5|NA
CASSSWASAYEQYF
TGTGCCAGCAGTTCCTGGGCTTCTGCCTACGAGCAGTACTTC